Shown below are 2 T cell receptor beta chains from a single sample sequenced in a study of preoperative IRX-2 immunotherapy in early breast cancer. The assay was immunoSEQ multiplex PCR, and TCRdb's table has in-frame clones only and misses some. The sample lists under 15,000 clones; roughly 93% were seen once. Noted treatment: preoperative locoregional IRX-2 cytokine immunotherapy. This material was obtained from a patient treated with IRX-2 immunotherapy. These receptors all come from a human donor with breast cancer.

The genes are TRBV6-5 and TRBJ2-7; D ambiguous. The germline V and J ends were trimmed by 6 bases and 0 bases, with 12 bases remaining between them. Germline CDR1 is MNHEY and CDR2 is SVGAGI. The CDR3 has 14 amino acids. In DNA, the CDR3 is TGTGCCAGCAGACCCCCTAGAAACTCCTACGAGCAGTACTTC. Protein: CASRPPRNSYEQYF.

On this clone: At one of its ends the junction is not consistent with the germline gene, which may arise from a read error. CDR3 coding DNA: TGTGCCAGCAGTTTAGATAGCACAGATACGCAGTATTTT. Translated, it gives CASSLDSTDTQYF. The gene calls are TRBV11-3 and TRBJ2-3; D uncertain. CDR1 is SGHNT, CDR2 YENEEA, per germline. This CDR3 is 13 amino acids long.